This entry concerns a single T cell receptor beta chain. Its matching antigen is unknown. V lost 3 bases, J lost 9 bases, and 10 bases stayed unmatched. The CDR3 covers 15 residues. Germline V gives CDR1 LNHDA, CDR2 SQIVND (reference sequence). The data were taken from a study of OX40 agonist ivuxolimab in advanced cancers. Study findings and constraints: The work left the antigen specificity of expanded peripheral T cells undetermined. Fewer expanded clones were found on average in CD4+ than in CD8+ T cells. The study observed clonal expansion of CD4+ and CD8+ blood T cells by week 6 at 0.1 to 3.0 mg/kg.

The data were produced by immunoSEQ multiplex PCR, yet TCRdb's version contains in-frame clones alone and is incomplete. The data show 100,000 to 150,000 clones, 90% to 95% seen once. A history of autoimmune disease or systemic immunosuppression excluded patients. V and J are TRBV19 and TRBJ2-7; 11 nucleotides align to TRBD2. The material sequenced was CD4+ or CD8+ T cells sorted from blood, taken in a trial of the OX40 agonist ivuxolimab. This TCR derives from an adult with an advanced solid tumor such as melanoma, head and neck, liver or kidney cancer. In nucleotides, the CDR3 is TGTGCCAGTAGTATGGGGACTAGCGGATTTAGGGGGCAGTACTTC. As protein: CASSMGTSGFRGQYF.